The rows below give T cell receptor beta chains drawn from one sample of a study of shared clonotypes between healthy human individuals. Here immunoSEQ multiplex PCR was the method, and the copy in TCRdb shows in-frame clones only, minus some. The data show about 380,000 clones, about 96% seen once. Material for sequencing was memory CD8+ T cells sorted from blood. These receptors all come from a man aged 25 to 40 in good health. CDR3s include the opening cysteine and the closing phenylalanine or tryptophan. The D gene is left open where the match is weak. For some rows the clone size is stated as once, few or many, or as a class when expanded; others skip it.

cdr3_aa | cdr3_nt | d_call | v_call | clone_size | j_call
CASSLVYSYTDTQYF | TGCGCCAGCAGCTTGGTTTACAGCTACACAGATACGCAGTATTTT | - | TRBV5-1 | - | TRBJ2-3
CASTGPPNNEQFF | TGCGCCAGCACGGGACCCCCGAACAATGAGCAGTTCTTC | - | TRBV5-1 | few | TRBJ2-1
CASSLLGRKGRETQYF | TGTGCCAGCAGTTTATTAGGACGAAAGGGAAGAGAGACCCAGTACTTC | - | TRBV27 | - | TRBJ2-5
CASSLVGTLRVYSNQPQHF | TGTGCCAGCAGTTTAGTTGGCACCTTAAGGGTTTATAGCAATCAGCCCCAGCATTTT | - | TRBV28 | - | TRBJ1-5
CAISGDSLAGANTGELFF | TGTGCCATCAGTGGCGACTCACTAGCGGGAGCGAACACCGGGGAGCTGTTTTTT | TRBD2 | TRBV10-3 | - | TRBJ2-2
CASSSTQGQETQYF | TGTGCCAGCAGCTCGACACAGGGCCAAGAGACCCAGTACTTC | - | TRBV5-4 | - | TRBJ2-5
CASSLETGVGYTF | TGTGCCAGCAGCTTAGAGACAGGGGTCGGCTACACCTTC | TRBD1 | TRBV11-2 | - | TRBJ1-2
CASRPRGAGGYNEQFF | TGTGCCAGCCGGCCCCGAGGAGCGGGGGGCTACAATGAGCAGTTCTTC | TRBD2 | TRBV7-2 | - | TRBJ2-1
CASSVAPGRIHF | TGTGCCAGCAGTGTCGCCCCGGGACGGATACACTTC | - | TRBV6-1 | - | TRBJ1-2
CASSKEPHREQYF | TGTGCCAGCAGCAAAGAACCCCACAGAGAGCAGTACTTC | - | TRBV21-1 | - | TRBJ2-7
CASSPTIRREIYEQYF | TGTGCCAGCAGCCCTACAATCCGGCGGGAGATCTACGAGCAGTACTTC | TRBD2 | TRBV7-8 | - | TRBJ2-7
CASSSETGGYGYTF | TGTGCCAGCAGTTCCGAGACAGGGGGCTATGGCTACACCTTC | TRBD1 | TRBV27 | - | TRBJ1-2
CASTTNCSGNTIYF | TGTGCCAGCACGACGAATTGCTCTGGAAACACCATATATTTT | - | TRBV21-1 | - | TRBJ1-3